The 10 T cell receptor beta chains below all came from one sample that was sequenced in a study of tumor-infiltrating lymphocytes in oesophageal squamous cell carcinoma. TCRdb re-called the PCR reads with MiXCR, one entry per CDR3 protein. This table holds 9,500 or so distinct CDR3 sequences, under 70% found once. Input material: esophageal tumor tissue. The receptors come from a female donor with esophageal squamous cell carcinoma.

The chain couples TRBV7-2 to TRBJ2-3; 12 bases line up with TRBD2. This CDR3 has 12 residues. Germline V CDR1 and CDR2: SGHTA, FQGNSA. V shed 7 bases, J shed 9 bases, and the junction held 2 bases outside the gene matches. The CDR3 nucleotides are TGTGCCAGCACTAGCGGGAGGGCCACGCAGTATTTT. Translating it yields CASTSGRATQYF.

This clonotype appeared a few times. This rearrangement joins TRBV7-6 to TRBJ2-5; 8 bases map to TRBD2. The J call may be in error: the DNA end matches TRBJ2-1 better. The CDR3 has 14 residues. Germline CDR1 SGHVS, CDR2 FNYEAQ. The CDR3 nucleotides are TGTGCCAGCAGCCCCAGGACTAGCTTGAATGAGCAGTTCTTC. The encoded protein is CASSPRTSLNEQFF.

The V call is TRBV27, the J call TRBJ2-4, with TRBD2 matching over 8 bases. TRBJ2-1 explains the end of the DNA better; the J call may be wrong. The CDR3 totals 13 residues. Germline loops: CDR1 MNHEY, CDR2 SMNVEV (reference sequence). CDR3 coding DNA: TGTGCCAGCGCATGGCGGGGGGAAGAGACCCAGTTCTTC. Its protein product is CASAWRGEETQFF.

By frequency in the sample, this clonotype is medium-sized. For the CDR3, the DNA is TGTGCCAGCAGTCCCTTAGCGGGCGGCTCCTACAATGAGCAGTTCTTC. Translating gives CASSPLAGGSYNEQFF. J is TRBJ2-1 and V is TRBV27; TRBD2 matches 7 bases. The CDR3 runs 16 residues. The V gene's germline CDR1 is MNHEY and CDR2 SMNVEV (reference sequence). The junction had 7 bases not matched to a gene; V was cut back by 5 bases and J by 0 bases.

Note on this clonotype: Because it lacks the conserved phenylalanine or tryptophan at the end, this CDR3 is likely a read error. The DNA is omitted, as the CDR3 cannot be located on it reliably, and the CDR3 follows TCRdb's listing. This chain uses TRBV12-3 or TRBV12-4 with TRBJ2-7; the D call TRBD1 from the table was never checked on the DNA. The CDR3 is 17 amino acids long, termini counted. The chain's CDR3 is CASSYGTGAGSGYTFGS.

This clonotype was seen only a few times. CDR3 sequence: CASSLGGSTDTQYF. The CDR3 coding sequence is TGCGCCAGCAGCTTGGGTGGGAGCACAGATACGCAGTATTTT. V gene TRBV5-1 combines with J gene TRBJ2-3, with no clear D. This CDR3 region has 14 residues. V was clipped by 0 bases and J by 0 bases, with 5 bases between them. Germline assignment: CDR1 SGHRS and CDR2 YFSETQ.

The table lists this clonotype with a few counts. The V and J genes are TRBV7-9 and TRBJ2-6, with D possibly matching TRBD2 (8 bases). Per the germline V gene, CDR1 is SEHNR and CDR2 is FQNEAQ (reference sequence). Trimming left V 5 bases short and J 3 bases short, with 17 bases between. The CDR3 runs to 17 residues. CDR3 sequence (DNA): TGTGCCAGCAGCCGACAGGGACTAGGGCTTGGGGCCAACGTCCTGACTTTC. This encodes CASSRQGLGLGANVLTF.

V is TRBV19 and J is TRBJ2-3; 9 positions match TRBD2. The DNA end favors TRBJ2-7, so the J call may be wrong. The CDR3 has 15 residues. The germline gives CDR1 LNHDA, CDR2 SQIVND (reference sequence). The CDR3 DNA reads TGTGCCAGTAGCCCACTAGCGGGCCTATCCTACGAGCAGTACTTC. Protein sequence: CASSPLAGLSYEQYF.

The genes are TRBV7-3 and TRBJ2-3; 7 bases are shared with TRBD2. The J call may be faulty, since TRBJ2-1 better matches the DNA end. There are 14 residues in the CDR3. The V gene's germline CDR1 is SGHTA and CDR2 FQGTGA. The CDR3 is CASSLTGRGETQFF. In DNA form, the CDR3 reads TGTGCCAGCAGCTTAACTGGGAGGGGCGAGACCCAGTTCTTC.

This clonotype appeared many times. At one end the junction does not follow the germline gene, possibly because of a read error. The chain joins TRBV7-2 to TRBJ2-1; 7 nucleotides match TRBD2. The last part of the DNA fits TRBJ2-7 better; the J call may be wrong. Germline V gene lookup returns CDR1 SGHTA and CDR2 FQGNSA. This CDR3 spans 14 amino acids. In DNA, the CDR3 is TGTGCCAGCACCTTAGCGGCGGGAGCGAACGAGCAGTACTTC. Its translation: CASTLAAGANEQYF.